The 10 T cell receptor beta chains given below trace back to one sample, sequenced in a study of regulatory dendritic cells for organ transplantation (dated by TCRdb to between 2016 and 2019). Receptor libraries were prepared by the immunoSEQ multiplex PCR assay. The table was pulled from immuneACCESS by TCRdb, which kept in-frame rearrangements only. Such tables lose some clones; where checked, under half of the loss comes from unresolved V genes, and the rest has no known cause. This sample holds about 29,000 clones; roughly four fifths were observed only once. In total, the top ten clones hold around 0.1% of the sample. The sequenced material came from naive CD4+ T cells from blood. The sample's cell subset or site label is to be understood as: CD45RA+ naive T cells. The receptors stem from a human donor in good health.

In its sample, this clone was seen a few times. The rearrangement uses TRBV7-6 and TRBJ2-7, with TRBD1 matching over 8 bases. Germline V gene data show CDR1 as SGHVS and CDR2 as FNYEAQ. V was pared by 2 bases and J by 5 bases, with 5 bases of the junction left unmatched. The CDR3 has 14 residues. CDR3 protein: CASSLSGQGHEQYF. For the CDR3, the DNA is TGTGCCAGCAGCTTAAGTGGACAGGGCCACGAGCAGTACTTC.

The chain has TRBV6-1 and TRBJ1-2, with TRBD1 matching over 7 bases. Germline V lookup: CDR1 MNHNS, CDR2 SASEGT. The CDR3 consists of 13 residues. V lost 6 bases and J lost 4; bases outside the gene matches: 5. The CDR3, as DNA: TGTGCCAGCAGCACCACAGGGGTCTATGGCTACACCTTC. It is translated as CASSTTGVYGYTF.

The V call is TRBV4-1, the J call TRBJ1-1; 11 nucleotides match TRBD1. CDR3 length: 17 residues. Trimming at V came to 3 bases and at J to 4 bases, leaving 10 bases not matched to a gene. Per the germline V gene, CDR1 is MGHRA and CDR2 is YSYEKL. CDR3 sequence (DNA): TGCGCCAGCAGCCACCGTCCCGGGACAGGGGGGAGCACTGAAGCTTTCTTT. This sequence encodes CASSHRPGTGGSTEAFF.

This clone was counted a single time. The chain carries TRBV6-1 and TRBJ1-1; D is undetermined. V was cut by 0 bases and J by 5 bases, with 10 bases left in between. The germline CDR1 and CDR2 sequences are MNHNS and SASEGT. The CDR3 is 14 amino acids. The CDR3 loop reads CASSEAIQRTEAFF. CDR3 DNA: TGTGCCAGCAGTGAAGCGATACAGCGGACTGAAGCTTTCTTT.

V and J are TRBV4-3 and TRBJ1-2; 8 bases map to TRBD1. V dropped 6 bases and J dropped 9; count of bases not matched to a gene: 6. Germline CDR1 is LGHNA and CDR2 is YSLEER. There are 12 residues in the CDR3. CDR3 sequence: CASSRTGSSYTF. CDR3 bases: TGCGCCAGCAGTCGGACAGGGTCGAGCTACACCTTC.

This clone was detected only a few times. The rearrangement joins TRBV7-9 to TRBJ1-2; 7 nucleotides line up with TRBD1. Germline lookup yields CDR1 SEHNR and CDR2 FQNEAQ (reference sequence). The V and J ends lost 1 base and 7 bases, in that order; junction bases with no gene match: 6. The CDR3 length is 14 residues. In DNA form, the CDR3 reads TGTGCCAGCAGCTTAGACAGGGGAAGCGGTGGCTACACCTTC. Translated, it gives CASSLDRGSGGYTF.

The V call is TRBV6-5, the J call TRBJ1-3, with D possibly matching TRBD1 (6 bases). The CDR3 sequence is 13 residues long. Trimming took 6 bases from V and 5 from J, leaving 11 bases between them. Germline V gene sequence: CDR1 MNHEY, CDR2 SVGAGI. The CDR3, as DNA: TGTGCCAGCAGGCAGGGGATGCGAAACACCATATATTTT. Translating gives CASRQGMRNTIYF.

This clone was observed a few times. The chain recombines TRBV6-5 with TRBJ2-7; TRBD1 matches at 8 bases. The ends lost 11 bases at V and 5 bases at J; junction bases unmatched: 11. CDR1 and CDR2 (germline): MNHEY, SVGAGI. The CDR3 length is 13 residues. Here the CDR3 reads CAVGRAGGHEQYF. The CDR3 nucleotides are TGTGCCGTCGGTCGGGCAGGGGGCCACGAGCAGTACTTC.

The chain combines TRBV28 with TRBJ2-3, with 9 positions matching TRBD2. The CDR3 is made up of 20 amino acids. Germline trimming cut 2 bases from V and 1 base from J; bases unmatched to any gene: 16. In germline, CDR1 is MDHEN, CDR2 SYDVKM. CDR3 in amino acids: CASSLRLAGVPGLGTDTQYF. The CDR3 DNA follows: TGTGCCAGCAGTTTAAGGTTAGCGGGGGTCCCGGGACTCGGCACAGATACGCAGTATTTT.

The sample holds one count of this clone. The CDR3: CASRVGDRVRNEQFF. Here the CDR3 DNA reads TGTGCCAGCAGGGTAGGTGACAGGGTACGCAATGAGCAGTTCTTC. This chain connects TRBV6-5 to TRBJ2-1, with 7 bases lining up with TRBD1. The length of the CDR3 is 15 residues. J was trimmed by 6 bases and V by 6 bases; bases with no gene match: 11. Germline V gene sequence: CDR1 MNHEY, CDR2 SVGAGI.